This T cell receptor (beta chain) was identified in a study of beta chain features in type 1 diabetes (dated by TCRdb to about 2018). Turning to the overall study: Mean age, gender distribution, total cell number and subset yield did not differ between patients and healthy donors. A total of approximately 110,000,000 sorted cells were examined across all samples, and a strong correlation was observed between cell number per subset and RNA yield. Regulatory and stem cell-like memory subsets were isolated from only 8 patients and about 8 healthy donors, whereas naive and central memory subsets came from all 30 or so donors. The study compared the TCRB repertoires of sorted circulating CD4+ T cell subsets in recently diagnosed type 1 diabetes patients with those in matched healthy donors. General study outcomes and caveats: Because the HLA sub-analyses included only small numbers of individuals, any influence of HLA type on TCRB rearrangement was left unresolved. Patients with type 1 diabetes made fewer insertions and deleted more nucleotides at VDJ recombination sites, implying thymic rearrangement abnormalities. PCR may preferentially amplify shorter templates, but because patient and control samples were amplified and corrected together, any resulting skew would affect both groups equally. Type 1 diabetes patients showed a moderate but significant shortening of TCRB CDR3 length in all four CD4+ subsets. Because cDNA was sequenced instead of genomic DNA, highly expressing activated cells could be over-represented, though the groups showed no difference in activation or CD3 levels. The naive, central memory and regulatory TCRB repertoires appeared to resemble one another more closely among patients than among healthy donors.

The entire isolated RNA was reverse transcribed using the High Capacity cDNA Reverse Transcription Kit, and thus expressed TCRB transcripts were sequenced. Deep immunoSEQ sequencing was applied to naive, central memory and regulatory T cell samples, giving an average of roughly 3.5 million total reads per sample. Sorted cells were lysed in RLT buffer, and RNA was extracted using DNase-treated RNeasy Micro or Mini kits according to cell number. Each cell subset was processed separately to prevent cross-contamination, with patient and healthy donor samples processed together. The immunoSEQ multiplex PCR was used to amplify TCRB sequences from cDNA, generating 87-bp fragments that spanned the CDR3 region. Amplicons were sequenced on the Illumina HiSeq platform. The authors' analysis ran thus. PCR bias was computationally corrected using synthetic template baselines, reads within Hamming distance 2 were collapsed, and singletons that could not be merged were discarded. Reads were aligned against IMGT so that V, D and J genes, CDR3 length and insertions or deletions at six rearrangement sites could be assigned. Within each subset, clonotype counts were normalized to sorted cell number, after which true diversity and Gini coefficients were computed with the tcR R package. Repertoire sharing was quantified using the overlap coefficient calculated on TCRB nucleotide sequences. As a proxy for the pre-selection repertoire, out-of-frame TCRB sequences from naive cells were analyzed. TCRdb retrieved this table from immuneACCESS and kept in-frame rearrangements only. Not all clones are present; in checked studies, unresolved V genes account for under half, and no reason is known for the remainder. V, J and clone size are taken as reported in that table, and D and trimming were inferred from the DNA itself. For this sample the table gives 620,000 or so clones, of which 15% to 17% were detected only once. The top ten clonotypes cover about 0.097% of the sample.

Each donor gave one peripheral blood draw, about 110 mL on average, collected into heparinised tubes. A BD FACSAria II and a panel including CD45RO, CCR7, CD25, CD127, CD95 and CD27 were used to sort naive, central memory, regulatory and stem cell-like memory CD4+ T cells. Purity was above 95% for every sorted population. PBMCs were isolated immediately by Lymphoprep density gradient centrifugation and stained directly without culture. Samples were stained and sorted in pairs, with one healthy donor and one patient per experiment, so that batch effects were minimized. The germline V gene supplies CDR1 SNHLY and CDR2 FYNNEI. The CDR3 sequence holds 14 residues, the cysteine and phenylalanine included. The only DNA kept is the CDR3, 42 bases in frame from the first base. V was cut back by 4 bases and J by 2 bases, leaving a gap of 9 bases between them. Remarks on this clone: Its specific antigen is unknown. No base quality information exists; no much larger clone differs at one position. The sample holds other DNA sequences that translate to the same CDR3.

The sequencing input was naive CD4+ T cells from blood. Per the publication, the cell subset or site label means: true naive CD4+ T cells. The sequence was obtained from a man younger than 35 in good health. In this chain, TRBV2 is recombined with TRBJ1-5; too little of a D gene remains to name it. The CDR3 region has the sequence CASSAYKGNQPQHF. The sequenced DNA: TGTGCCAGCAGTGCATACAAAGGCAATCAGCCCCAGCATTTT.